Following are 17 T cell receptor beta chains from one sample sequenced in a study of control samples from healthy donors and cancer patients. The data were produced by immunoSEQ multiplex PCR, yet TCRdb's version contains in-frame clones alone and is incomplete. The top ten clones hold over 1.1% of a sample with more than 150,000 clones, 90% to 95% of them seen once. What was sequenced was blood. All receptors derive from a man between 18 and 35 years old in good health.

The gene calls are TRBV2 and TRBJ1-2, with D possibly matching TRBD1 (6 bases). V lost 1 base to trimming and J lost 8 bases, with 14 bases between them. The germline gives CDR1 SNHLY, CDR2 FYNNEI. This CDR3 has 14 amino acids. This CDR3 reads CASSEEGPGAGYTF. CDR3 coding DNA: TGTGCCAGCAGTGAAGAAGGACCGGGGGCGGGCTACACCTTC.

The chain joins TRBV11-2 to TRBJ2-7; 9 nucleotides line up with TRBD1. Per the germline V gene, CDR1 is SGHAT and CDR2 is FQNNGV. V shed 5 bases, J shed 5 bases, and the junction held 7 bases outside the gene matches. The CDR3 has 14 residues. CDR3 sequence (DNA): TGTGCCAGCAGCCCCCGGGACAGGGTCCACGAGCAGTACTTC. Protein product: CASSPRDRVHEQYF.

V is TRBV6-5 and J is TRBJ2-1; 8 nucleotides line up with TRBD1. Germline V gene sequence: CDR1 MNHEY, CDR2 SVGAGI. V trimming: 0 bases; J trimming: 2 bases; junction bases outside the gene matches: 3. The CDR3 is made up of 16 amino acids. DNA of the CDR3: TGTGCCAGCAGTTACTCAGGACAGGGAACCTACAATGAGCAGTTCTTC. Translating it yields CASSYSGQGTYNEQFF.

The chain combines TRBV28 with TRBJ2-7, with 9 nucleotides matching TRBD2. The CDR3 has 15 amino acids. J gave up 7 bases and V 7 bases, and 14 bases lay outside the gene matches. Germline V gives CDR1 MDHEN, CDR2 SYDVKM. The CDR3 nucleotides read TGTGCCAGCATCCCGAGCGGGGGGAGTTGGAGAGAGCAGTACTTC. Translating it yields CASIPSGGSWREQYF.

The chain recombines TRBV3-1 (or the pseudogene TRBV3-2) with TRBJ1-5; a weak D match, TRBD1 (5 bases). Per the germline V gene, CDR1 is LGHDT and CDR2 is YNNKEL (reference sequence). The CDR3 consists of 16 residues. Trimming cost V 5 bases and J 3 bases, with 17 bases left between them. This chain's CDR3 is CASSGGGNSPNQPQHF. The CDR3 nucleotides are TGTGCCAGCAGCGGGGGAGGGAACAGTCCCAATCAGCCCCAGCATTTT.

The chain joins TRBV4-2 to TRBJ2-4; D unresolved. The CDR3 contains 17 residues. Looked up from germline, CDR1 is LGHNA and CDR2 is YNFKEQ. With 4 bases removed from V and 0 bases from J, the gap between germline ends came to 16 bases. CDR3 DNA: TGTGCCAGCAGCCCGATGGCGGCAGTACTAGCCAAAAACATTCAGTACTTC. Translating gives CASSPMAAVLAKNIQYF.

The rearrangement links TRBV7-9 to TRBJ2-3, with D perhaps TRBD2 (6 bases). Trimming cost V 4 bases and J 1 base, with 12 bases left between them. The length of the CDR3 is 15 residues. Germline assignment: CDR1 SEHNR and CDR2 FQNEAQ (reference sequence). This chain's CDR3 is CASSSALAGTDTQYF. The CDR3 DNA is TGTGCCAGCAGCTCCGCCTTAGCGGGCACAGATACGCAGTATTTT.

This clone appeared a single time. The chain has TRBV2 and TRBJ1-2, with a tentative D call TRBD1 (5 bases). With 5 bases removed from V and 5 bases from J, the gap between germline ends came to 15 bases. The CDR3 runs to 14 residues. The germline V gene has CDR1 SNHLY and CDR2 FYNNEI. CDR3 protein: CASSKGTGTYGYTF. The CDR3, as DNA: TGTGCCAGCAGTAAGGGTACAGGAACTTATGGCTACACCTTC.

The V and J genes are TRBV7-2 and TRBJ1-6; no clear D. Germline V gene data show CDR1 as SGHTA and CDR2 as FQGNSA. The CDR3 consists of 17 residues. V was shortened by 4 bases and J by 4 bases, with 17 bases between the two germline ends. The CDR3 region is CASSSRTVYFYNSPLHF. The CDR3 DNA is TGTGCCAGCAGCTCCCGGACTGTCTACTTTTATAATTCACCCCTCCACTTT.

A few counts support this clone. The chain links TRBV2 to TRBJ2-7, with D uncertain. Germline V CDR1 and CDR2: SNHLY, FYNNEI. The CDR3 sequence is 13 residues long. The ends were cut back, 3 bases at V and 2 bases at J, with 8 bases in the middle. CDR3 coding DNA: TGTGCCAGCAGTGACAGAATTACCTACGAGCAGTACTTC. This sequence encodes CASSDRITYEQYF. Supplemented by reference TRBV2 and TRBJ2-7, the full variable domain reads EPEVTQTPSHQVTQMGQEVILRCVPISNHLYFYWYRQILGQKVEFLVSFYNNEISEKSEIFDDQFSVERPDGSNFTLKIRSTKLEDSAMYFCASSDRITYEQYFGPGTRLTVT.

This clone was seen a handful of times. This sequence joins TRBV3-1 (or the pseudogene TRBV3-2) and TRBJ1-6; no firm D call. Looked up from germline, CDR1 is LGHDT and CDR2 is YNNKEL (reference sequence). The CDR3 contains 11 residues. The V and J ends lost 8 bases and 14 bases respectively, with 13 bases between them. CDR3: CASGEWSTLHF. As DNA, the CDR3 is TGTGCCAGCGGGGAATGGAGCACCCTCCACTTT.

CDR3 DNA: TGTGCCAGCAGCTCCCAATGGGCGGACTATTCCTACAATGAGCAGTTCTTC. Residues: CASSSQWADYSYNEQFF. The chain has TRBV7-8 and TRBJ2-1; TRBD2 is a possible D gene (6 bases). This CDR3 is 17 amino acids long. CDR1 and CDR2 (germline): SGHVS, FQNEAQ. V was pared by 4 bases and J by 1 base, with 17 bases between.

The chain employs TRBV14 and TRBJ2-2, with 7 bases identical to TRBD1. CDR1 is SGHDN and CDR2 is FVKESK in the germline V gene. J lost 3 bases, V lost 3 bases, and 4 bases had no gene match. The CDR3 covers 15 residues. The CDR3 loop is CASSHNRGDTGELFF. Written as DNA, the CDR3 is TGTGCCAGCAGCCACAACAGGGGCGACACCGGGGAGCTGTTTTTT.

In this sample, this clone turned up a few times. This chain links TRBV12-3 or TRBV12-4 with TRBJ1-1; D gene unclear. V was shortened by 3 bases and J by 1 base, with 6 bases between the two germline ends. The CDR3 is 13 amino acids. In nucleotides, the CDR3 is TGTGCCAGCAGTTTTGGGGAGAACACTGAAGCTTTCTTT. Its translation: CASSFGENTEAFF.

The CDR3 DNA reads TGTGCCAGCAGCCTGGACCCCGTAGGTTACGAGCAGTACTTC. Amino acid sequence: CASSLDPVGYEQYF. J is TRBJ2-7 and V is TRBV5-4; D not certain. The CDR3 runs 14 residues. CDR1 and CDR2 from the germline V gene are SGHNT and YYREEE (reference sequence). The ends were cut back, 4 bases at V and 4 bases at J, with 15 bases in the middle.

The chain recombines TRBV2 with TRBJ2-1; the match to TRBD2 covers 11 bases. The CDR3 totals 15 residues. The germline gives CDR1 SNHLY, CDR2 FYNNEI. Germline trimming cut 6 bases from V and 6 bases from J; bases unmatched to any gene: 7. The CDR3 sequence is CASSLSGGAFNEQFF. The CDR3 DNA is TGTGCCAGCAGCCTTAGCGGGGGGGCCTTCAATGAGCAGTTCTTC.

The V and J genes are TRBV3-1 (or the pseudogene TRBV3-2) and TRBJ2-7, with D uncertain. The V and J ends lost 0 bases and 5 bases respectively, with 8 bases between them. The CDR3 totals 13 residues. CDR1 and CDR2 from the germline V gene are LGHDT and YNNKEL (reference sequence). The CDR3 DNA reads TGTGCCAGCAGCCAAGATCCGTTTAACGAGCAGTACTTC. Its protein product is CASSQDPFNEQYF.